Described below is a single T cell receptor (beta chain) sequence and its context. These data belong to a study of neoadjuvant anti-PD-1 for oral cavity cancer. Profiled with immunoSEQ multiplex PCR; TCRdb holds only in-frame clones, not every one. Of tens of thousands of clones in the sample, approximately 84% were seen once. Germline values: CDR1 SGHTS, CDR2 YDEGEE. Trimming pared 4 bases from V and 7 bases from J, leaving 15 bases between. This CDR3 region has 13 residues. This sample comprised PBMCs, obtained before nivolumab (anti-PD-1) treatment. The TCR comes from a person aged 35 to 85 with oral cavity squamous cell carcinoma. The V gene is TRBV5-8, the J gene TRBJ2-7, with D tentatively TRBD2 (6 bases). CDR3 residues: CASSRDGRGEQYF. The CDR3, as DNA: TGTGCCAGCAGCAGGGACGGACGGGGGGAGCAGTACTTC.